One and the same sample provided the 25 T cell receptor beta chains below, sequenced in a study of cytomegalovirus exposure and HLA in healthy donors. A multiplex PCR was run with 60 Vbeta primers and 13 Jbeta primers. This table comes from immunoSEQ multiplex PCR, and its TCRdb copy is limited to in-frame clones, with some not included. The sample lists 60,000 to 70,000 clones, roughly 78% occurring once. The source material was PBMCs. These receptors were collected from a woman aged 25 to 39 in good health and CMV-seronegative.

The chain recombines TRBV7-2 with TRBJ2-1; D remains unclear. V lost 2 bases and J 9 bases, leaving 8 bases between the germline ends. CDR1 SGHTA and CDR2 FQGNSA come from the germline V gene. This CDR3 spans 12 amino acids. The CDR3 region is CASSLNIREQFF. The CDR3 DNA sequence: TGTGCCAGCAGCTTAAATATCCGTGAGCAGTTCTTC.

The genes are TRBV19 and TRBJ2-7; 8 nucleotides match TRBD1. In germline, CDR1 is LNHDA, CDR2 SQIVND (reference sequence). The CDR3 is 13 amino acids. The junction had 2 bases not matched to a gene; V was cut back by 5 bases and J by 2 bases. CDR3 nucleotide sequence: TGTGCCAGTAGTCTACAGGGGGCCTACGAGCAGTACTTC. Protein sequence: CASSLQGAYEQYF.

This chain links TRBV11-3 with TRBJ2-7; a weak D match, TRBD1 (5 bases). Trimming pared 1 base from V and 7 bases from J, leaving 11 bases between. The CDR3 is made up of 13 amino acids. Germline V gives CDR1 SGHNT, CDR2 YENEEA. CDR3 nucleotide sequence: TGTGCCAGCAGCTTAGGGGTTTCAGGGGAGCAGTACTTC. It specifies CASSLGVSGEQYF.

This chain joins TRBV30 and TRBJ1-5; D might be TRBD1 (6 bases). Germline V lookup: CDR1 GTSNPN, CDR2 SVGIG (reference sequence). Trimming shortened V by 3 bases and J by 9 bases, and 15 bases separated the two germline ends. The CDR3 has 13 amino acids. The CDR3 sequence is CAWRDSARGPQHF. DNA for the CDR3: TGTGCCTGGAGGGACAGCGCGAGGGGGCCCCAGCATTTT.

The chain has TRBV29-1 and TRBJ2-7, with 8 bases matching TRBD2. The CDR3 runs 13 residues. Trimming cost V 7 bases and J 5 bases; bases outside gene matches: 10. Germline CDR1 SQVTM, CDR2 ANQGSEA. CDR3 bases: TGCAGCGCCACTTACGGGGGGGCCGACGAGCAGTACTTC. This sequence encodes CSATYGGADEQYF.

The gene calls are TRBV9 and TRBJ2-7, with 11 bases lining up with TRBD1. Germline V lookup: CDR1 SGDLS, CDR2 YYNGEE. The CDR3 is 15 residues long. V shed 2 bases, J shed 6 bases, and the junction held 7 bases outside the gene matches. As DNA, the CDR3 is TGTGCCAGCAGCGTCGGACAGGGGGCGTCCGCCGAGCAGTACTTC. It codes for CASSVGQGASAEQYF.

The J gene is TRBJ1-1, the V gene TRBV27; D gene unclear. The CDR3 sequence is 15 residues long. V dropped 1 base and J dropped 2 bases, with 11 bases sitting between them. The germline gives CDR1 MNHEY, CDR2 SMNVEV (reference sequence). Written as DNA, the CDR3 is TGTGCCAGCAGTTTATACGGGAAAGAAAACACTGAAGCTTTCTTT. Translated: CASSLYGKENTEAFF.

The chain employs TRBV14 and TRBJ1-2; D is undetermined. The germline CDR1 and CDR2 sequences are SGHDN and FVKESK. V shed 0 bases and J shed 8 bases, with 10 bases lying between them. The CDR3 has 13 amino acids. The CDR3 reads CASSQDDRRGYTF. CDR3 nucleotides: TGTGCCAGCAGCCAAGATGATCGGCGGGGCTACACCTTC.

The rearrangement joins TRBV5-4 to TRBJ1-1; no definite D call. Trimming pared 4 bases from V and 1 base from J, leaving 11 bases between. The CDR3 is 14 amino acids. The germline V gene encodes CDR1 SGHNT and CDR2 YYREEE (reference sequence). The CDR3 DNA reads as TGTGCCAGCAGCCTGCCTACAGCGAACACTGAAGCTTTCTTT. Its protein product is CASSLPTANTEAFF.

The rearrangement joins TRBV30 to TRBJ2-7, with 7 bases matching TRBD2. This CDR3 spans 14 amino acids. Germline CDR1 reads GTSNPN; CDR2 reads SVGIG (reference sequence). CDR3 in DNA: TGTGCTTCCTCCCCTAGCGGTATAACCTACGAGCAGTACTTC. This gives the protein CASSPSGITYEQYF.

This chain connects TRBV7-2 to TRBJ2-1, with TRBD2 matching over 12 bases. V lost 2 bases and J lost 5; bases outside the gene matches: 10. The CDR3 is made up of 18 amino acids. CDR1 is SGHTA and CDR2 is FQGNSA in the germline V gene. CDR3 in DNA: TGTGCCAGCAGCTTACGACTAGCGGGGGCCACGATTAACAATGAGCAGTTCTTC. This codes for CASSLRLAGATINNEQFF.

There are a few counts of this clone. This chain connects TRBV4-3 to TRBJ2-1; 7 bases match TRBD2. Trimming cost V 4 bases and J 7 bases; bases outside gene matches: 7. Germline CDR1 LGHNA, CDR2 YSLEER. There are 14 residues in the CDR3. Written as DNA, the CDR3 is TGCGCCAGCAGCCTTGCGGGAGATACGAATGAGCAGTTCTTC. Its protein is CASSLAGDTNEQFF.

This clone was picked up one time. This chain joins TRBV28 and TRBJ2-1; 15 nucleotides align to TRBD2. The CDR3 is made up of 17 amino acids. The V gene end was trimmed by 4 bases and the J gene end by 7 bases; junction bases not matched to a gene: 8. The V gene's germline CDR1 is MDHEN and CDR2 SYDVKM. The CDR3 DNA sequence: TGTGCCAGCAGTTATGCCCCTGGGACTAGCGGGGGGAATGAGCAGTTCTTC. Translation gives CASSYAPGTSGGNEQFF.

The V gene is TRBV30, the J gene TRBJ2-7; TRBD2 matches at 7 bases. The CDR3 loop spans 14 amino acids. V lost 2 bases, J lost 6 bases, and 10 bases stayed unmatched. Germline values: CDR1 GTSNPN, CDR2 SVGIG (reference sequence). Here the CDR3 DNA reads TGTGCCTGGAGTAGAAAGCGGGAAATGATCGAGCAGTACTTC. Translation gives CAWSRKREMIEQYF.

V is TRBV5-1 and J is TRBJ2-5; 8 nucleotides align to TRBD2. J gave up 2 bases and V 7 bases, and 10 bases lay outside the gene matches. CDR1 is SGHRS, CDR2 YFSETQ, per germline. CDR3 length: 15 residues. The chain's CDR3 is CASRERGGAQETQYF. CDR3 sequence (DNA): TGCGCCAGCCGCGAACGGGGGGGAGCGCAAGAGACCCAGTACTTC.

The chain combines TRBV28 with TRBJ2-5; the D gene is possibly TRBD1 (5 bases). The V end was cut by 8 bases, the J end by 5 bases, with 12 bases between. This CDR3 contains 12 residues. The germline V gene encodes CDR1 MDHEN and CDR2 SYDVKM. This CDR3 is CASLDSRETQYF. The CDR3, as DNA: TGTGCCAGCTTAGACAGTCGGGAGACCCAGTACTTC.

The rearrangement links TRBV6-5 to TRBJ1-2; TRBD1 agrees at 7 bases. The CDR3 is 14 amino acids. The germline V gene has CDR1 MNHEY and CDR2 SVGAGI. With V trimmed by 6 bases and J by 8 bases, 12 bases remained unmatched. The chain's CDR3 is CASRPENRGGGYTF. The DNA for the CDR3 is TGTGCCAGCAGGCCGGAAAACAGGGGCGGGGGCTACACCTTC.

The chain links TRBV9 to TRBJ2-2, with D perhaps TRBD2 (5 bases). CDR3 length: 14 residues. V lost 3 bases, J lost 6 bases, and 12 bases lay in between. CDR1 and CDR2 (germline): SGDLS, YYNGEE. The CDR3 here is CASSDTSLAGELFF. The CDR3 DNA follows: TGTGCCAGCAGCGACACTAGTCTAGCCGGGGAGCTGTTTTTT.

The CDR3 here is CASSQDHGTVGNQPQHF. The CDR3 DNA reads TGCGCCAGCAGCCAAGATCATGGGACAGTAGGCAATCAGCCCCAGCATTTT. This rearrangement joins TRBV4-1 to TRBJ1-5; the match to TRBD1 covers 7 bases. This CDR3 contains 17 residues. Germline V gene lookup returns CDR1 MGHRA and CDR2 YSYEKL. After removal of 0 bases from V and 2 bases from J, the junction contained 7 bases not matched to a gene.

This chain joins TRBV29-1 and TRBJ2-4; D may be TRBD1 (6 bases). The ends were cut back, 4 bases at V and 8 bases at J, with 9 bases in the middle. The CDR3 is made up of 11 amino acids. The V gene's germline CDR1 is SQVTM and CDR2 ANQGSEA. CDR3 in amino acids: CSVAQGDIQYF. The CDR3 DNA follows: TGCAGCGTTGCACAGGGTGACATTCAGTACTTC.

The CDR3 protein is CASSLNPGLYTEAFF. The DNA for the CDR3 is TGTGCCAGCTCACTAAACCCAGGGTTATACACTGAAGCTTTCTTT. The chain employs TRBV18 and TRBJ1-1, with TRBD1 as a possible D gene (5 bases). The V end was cut by 4 bases, the J end by 3 bases, with 15 bases between. This CDR3 contains 15 residues. Germline lookup yields CDR1 KGHSH and CDR2 LQKENI. Together with reference TRBV18 and TRBJ1-1, the CDR3 gives the full variable domain: NAGVMQNPRHLVRRRGQEARLRCSPMKGHSHVYWYRQLPEEGLKFMVYLQKENIIDESGMPKERFSAEFPKEGPSILRIQQVVRGDSAAYFCASSLNPGLYTEAFFGQGTRLTVV.

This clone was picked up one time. The CDR3 bases are TGTGCCAGCAGTGAGGGGCCTAGCGGGTCGTTTGCCATTCAGTACTTC. Translated: CASSEGPSGSFAIQYF. The chain recombines TRBV6-1 with TRBJ2-4, with 8 bases aligning to TRBD2. Trimming removed 3 bases from V and 9 bases from J; junction bases left unmatched: 13. Germline V CDR1 and CDR2: MNHNS, SASEGT. CDR3 length: 16 amino acids.

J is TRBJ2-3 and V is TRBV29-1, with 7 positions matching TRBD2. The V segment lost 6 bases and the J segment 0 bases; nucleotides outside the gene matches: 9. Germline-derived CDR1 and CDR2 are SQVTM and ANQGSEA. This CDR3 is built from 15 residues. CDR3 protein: CSVVTSATSTDTQYF. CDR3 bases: TGCAGCGTGGTTACTAGCGCCACTAGCACAGATACGCAGTATTTT.

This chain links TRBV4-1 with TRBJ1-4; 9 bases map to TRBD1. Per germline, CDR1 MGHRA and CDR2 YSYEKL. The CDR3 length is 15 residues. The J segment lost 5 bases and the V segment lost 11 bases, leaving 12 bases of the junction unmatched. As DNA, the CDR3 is TGCGCCGCAGGGACAGGGATAATGGAGAATGAAAAACTGTTTTTT. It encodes CAAGTGIMENEKLFF.

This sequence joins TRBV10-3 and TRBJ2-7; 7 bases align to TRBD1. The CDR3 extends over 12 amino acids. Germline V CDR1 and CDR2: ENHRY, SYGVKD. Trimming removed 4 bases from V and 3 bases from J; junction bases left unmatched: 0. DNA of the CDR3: TGTGCCATCAGTGGACAGGGCTACGAGCAGTACTTC. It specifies CAISGQGYEQYF.